The subject of this entry is one T cell receptor beta chain. Antigen: not known. Assay: immunoSEQ multiplex PCR; the TCRdb copy retains only in-frame clones and omits some. The sample contains 250,000 to 350,000 clones, 76% of which appear only once. This entry is derived from a study of cytotoxic CD8 clonotypes in ibrutinib-treated CLL. Study-level information: Response sampling came at median roughly 12 months of treatment, ranging about 6 to 36 months. Overall study results and limits: Elevated clonality accompanied ibrutinib response, with a return toward baseline values at progression.

From germline, CDR1 is SGHVS and CDR2 FQNEAQ. V was clipped by 0 bases and J by 8 bases; unmatched bases: 13. The CDR3 is made up of 18 amino acids. Genomic DNA in a quantity of roughly 2 micrograms was derived from cryopreserved PBMCs for TCR beta libraries. Sequenced material: PBMCs, taken at disease progression, from a patient treated with ibrutinib. The V and J genes are TRBV7-8 and TRBJ2-1; 10 nucleotides match TRBD2. The clonotype comes from a human donor with chronic lymphocytic leukemia. CDR3 nucleotide sequence: TGTGCCAGCAGCTTAGCGAGACAGAAATTAGCGGGAGGTCATGAGCAGTTCTTC. This sequence encodes CASSLARQKLAGGHEQFF.